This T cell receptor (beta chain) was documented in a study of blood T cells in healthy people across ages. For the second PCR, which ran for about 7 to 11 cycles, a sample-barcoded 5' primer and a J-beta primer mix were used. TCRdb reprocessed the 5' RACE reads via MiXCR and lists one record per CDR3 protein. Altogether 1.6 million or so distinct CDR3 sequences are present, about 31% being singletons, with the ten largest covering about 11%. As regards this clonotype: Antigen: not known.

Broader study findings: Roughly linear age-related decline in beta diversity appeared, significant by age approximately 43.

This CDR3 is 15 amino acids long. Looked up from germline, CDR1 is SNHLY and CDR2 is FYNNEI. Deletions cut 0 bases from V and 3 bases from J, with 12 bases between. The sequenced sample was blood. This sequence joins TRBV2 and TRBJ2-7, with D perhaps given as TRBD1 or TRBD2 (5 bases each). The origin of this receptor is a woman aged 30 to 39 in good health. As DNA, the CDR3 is TGTGCCAGCAGTGAAGCGTTTGGGGGAATCTACGAGCAGTACTTC. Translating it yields CASSEAFGGIYEQYF.